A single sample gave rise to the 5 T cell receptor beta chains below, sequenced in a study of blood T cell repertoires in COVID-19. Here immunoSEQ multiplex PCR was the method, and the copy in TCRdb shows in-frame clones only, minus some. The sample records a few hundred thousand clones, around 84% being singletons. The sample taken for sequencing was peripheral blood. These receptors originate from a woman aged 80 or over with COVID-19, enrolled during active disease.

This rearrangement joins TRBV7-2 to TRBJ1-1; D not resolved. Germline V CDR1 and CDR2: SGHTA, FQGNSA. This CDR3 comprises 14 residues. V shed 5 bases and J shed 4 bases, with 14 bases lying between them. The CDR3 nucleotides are TGTGCCAGCAGCCCTGGTACCCTAAGCACTGAAGCTTTCTTT. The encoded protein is CASSPGTLSTEAFF.

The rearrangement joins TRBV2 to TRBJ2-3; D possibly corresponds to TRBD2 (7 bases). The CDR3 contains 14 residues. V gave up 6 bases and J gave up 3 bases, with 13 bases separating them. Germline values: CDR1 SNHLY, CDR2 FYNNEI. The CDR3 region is CASRKGGATDTQYF. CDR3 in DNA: TGTGCCAGCAGGAAGGGGGGGGCAACAGATACGCAGTATTTT.

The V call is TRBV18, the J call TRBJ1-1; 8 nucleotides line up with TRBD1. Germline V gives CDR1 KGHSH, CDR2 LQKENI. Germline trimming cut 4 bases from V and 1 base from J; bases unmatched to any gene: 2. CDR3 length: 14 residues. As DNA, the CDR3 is TGTGCCAGCTCACTCGGGACAGGGAACACTGAAGCTTTCTTT. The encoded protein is CASSLGTGNTEAFF.

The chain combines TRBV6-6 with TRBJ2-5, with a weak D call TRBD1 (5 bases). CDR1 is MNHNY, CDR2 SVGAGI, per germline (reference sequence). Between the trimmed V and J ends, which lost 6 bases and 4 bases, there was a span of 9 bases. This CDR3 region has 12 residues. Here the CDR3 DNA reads TGTGCCAGCAGCCAGGGAAGAGAGACCCAGTACTTC. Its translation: CASSQGRETQYF.

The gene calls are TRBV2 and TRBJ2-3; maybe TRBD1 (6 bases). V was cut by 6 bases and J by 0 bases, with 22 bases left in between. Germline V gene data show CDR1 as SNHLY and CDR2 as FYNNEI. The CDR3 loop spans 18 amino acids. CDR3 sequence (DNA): TGTGCCAGCAGCCTCACAGGGAGAGGACGGACTAGCACAGATACGCAGTATTTT. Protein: CASSLTGRGRTSTDTQYF.